This T cell receptor beta chain was identified in a study of blood T cell repertoires in COVID-19. Germline V lookup: CDR1 LNHDA, CDR2 SQIVND (reference sequence). V was clipped by 6 bases and J by 3 bases, with 21 bases between them. This CDR3 has 16 amino acids. The repertoire was sequenced with immunoSEQ multiplex PCR; TCRdb's copy has only in-frame clones and lacks some. This sample has about 50,000 clones; around 85% occur once, and the top ten carry about 27%. The TCR sequence derives from a woman older than 75 with COVID-19, enrolled during active disease. What was sequenced was peripheral blood. This chain uses TRBV19 with TRBJ2-7; D is possibly TRBD1 (6 bases). Here the CDR3 reads CASSTGGHRGNYEQYF. The DNA for the CDR3 is TGTGCCAGTAGCACGGGTGGACATAGGGGGAACTACGAGCAGTACTTC.